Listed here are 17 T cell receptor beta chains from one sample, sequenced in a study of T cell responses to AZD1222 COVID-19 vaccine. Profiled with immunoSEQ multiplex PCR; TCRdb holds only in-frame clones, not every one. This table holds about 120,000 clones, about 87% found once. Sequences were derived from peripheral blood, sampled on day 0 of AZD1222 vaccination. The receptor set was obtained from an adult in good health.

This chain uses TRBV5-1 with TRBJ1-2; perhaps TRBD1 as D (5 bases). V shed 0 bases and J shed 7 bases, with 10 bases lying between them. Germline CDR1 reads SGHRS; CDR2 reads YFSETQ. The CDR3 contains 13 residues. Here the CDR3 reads CASSLASGPGYTF. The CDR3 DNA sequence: TGCGCCAGCAGCTTGGCCTCGGGGCCTGGCTACACCTTC.

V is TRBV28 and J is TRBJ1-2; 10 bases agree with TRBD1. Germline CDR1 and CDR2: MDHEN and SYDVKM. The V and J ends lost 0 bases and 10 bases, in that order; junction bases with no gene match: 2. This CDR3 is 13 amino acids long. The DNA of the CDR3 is TGTGCCAGCAGTTTATGGGACAGGGGGGTCTACACCTTC. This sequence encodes CASSLWDRGVYTF.

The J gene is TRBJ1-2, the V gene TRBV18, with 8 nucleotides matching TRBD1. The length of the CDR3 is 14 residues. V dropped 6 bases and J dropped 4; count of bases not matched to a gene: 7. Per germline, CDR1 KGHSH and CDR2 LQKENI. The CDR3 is CASSTGQEGYGYTF. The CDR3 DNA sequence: TGTGCCAGCTCGACGGGACAGGAGGGCTATGGCTACACCTTC.

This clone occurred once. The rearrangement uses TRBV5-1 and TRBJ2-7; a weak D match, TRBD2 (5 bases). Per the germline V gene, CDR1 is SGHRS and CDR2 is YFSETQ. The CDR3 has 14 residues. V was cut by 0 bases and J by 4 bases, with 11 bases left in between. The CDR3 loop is CASSLGAEGYEQYF. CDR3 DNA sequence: TGCGCCAGCAGCTTGGGAGCGGAAGGTTACGAGCAGTACTTC.

CDR3 amino acids: CASSQAGGRNEQFF. The CDR3 DNA is TGTGCCAGCAGCCAAGCGGGAGGGCGAAATGAGCAGTTCTTC. The chain is built from TRBV28 and TRBJ2-1, with 10 bases aligning to TRBD2. CDR1 is MDHEN, CDR2 SYDVKM, per germline. CDR3 size: 14 residues. Trimming removed 6 bases from V and 7 bases from J; junction bases left unmatched: 6.

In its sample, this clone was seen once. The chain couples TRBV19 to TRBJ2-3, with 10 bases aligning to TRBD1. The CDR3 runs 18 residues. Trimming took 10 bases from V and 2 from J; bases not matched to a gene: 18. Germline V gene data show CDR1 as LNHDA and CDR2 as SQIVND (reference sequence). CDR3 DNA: TGTGCCACACGCGGGTGGCCTAGGGGACAGGGGCCCACAGATACGCAGTATTTT. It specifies CATRGWPRGQGPTDTQYF.

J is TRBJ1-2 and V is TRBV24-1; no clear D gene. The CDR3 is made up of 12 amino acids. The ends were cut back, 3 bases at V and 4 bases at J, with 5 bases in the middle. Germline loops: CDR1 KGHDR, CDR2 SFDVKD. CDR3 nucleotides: TGTGCCACCAGTGATATTTCCTATGGCTACACCTTC. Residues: CATSDISYGYTF.

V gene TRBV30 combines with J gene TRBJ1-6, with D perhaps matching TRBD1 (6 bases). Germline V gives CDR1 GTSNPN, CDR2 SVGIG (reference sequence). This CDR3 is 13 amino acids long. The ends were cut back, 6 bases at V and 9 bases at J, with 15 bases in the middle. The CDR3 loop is CACDLGGGSPLHF. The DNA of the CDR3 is TGTGCCTGCGACTTGGGAGGGGGTTCACCCCTCCACTTT.

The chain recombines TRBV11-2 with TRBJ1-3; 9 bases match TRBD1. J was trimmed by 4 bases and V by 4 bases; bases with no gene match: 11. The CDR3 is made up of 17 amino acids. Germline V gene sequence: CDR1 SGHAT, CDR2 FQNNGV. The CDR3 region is CASSSWTGAPSGNTIYF. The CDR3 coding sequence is TGTGCCAGCAGCTCTTGGACAGGGGCTCCCTCCGGAAACACCATATATTTT.

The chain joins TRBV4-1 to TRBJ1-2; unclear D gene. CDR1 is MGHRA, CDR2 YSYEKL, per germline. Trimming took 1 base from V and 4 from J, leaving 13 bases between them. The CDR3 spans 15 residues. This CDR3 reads CASSQANGRVYGYTF. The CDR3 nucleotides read TGCGCCAGCAGCCAAGCGAATGGAAGAGTCTATGGCTACACCTTC.

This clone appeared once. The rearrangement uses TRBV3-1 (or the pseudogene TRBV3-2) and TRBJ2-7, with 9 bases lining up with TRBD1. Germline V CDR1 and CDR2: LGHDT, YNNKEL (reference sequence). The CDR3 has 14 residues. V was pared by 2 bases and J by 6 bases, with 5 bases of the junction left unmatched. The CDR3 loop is CASSQRDRDIEQYF. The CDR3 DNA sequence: TGTGCCAGCAGCCAACGGGACAGGGACATCGAGCAGTACTTC.

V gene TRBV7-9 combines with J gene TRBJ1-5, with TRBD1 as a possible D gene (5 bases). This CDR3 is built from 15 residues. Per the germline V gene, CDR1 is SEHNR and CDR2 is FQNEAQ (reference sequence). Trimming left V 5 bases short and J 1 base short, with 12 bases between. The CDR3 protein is CASSAQGDSNQPQHF. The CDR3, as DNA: TGTGCCAGCAGCGCTCAGGGTGACAGCAATCAGCCCCAGCATTTT.

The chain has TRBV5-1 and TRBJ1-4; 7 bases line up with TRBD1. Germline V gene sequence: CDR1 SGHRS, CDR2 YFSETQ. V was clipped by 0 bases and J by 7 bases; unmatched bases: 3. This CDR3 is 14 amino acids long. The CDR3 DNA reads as TGCGCCAGCAGCTTGGCAGGGGGTCTTGAAAAACTGTTTTTT. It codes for CASSLAGGLEKLFF.

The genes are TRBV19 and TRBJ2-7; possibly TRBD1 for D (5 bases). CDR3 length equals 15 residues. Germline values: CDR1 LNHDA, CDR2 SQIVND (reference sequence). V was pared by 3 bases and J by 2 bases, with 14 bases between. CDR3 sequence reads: CASSISQGGTYEQYF. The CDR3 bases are TGTGCCAGTAGTATCAGTCAGGGTGGGACCTACGAGCAGTACTTC.

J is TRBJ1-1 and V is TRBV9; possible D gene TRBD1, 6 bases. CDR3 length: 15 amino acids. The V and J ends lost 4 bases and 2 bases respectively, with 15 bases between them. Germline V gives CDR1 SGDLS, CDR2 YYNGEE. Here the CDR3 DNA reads TGTGCCAGCAGCTCGCAGGGGCTAGATAACACTGAAGCTTTCTTT. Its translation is CASSSQGLDNTEAFF.

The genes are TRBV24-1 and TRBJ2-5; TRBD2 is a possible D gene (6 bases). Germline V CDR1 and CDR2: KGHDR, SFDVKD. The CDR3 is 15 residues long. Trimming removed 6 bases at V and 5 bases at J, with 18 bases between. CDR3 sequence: CATSISGSPGETQYF. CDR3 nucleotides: TGTGCCACCAGTATAAGCGGGTCCCCTGGGGAGACCCAGTACTTC.

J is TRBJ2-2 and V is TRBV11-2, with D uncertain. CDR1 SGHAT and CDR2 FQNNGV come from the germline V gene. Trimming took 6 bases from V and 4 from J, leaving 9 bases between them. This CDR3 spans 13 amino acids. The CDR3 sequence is CASRYLPTGELFF. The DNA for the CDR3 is TGTGCCAGCAGGTATCTTCCCACCGGGGAGCTGTTTTTT.